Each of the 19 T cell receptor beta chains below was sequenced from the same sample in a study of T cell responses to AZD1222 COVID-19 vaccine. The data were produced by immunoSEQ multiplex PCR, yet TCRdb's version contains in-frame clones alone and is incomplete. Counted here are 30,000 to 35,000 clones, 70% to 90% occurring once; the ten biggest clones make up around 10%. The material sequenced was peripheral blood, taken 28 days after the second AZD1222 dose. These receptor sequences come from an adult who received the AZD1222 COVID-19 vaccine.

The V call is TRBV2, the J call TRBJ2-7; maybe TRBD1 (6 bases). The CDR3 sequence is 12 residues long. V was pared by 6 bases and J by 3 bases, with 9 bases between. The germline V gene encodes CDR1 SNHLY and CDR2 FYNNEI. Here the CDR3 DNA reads TGTGCCAGCAGCCCACAGGGCTACGAGCAGTACTTC. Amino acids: CASSPQGYEQYF. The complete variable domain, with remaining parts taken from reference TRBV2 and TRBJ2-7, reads EPEVTQTPSHQVTQMGQEVILRCVPISNHLYFYWYRQILGQKVEFLVSFYNNEISEKSEIFDDQFSVERPDGSNFTLKIRSTKLEDSAMYFCASSPQGYEQYFGPGTRLTVT.

CDR3 nucleotides: TGTGCCAGCAGCTTGCCTGGGACAGTCGGGGAGCTGTTTTTT. As protein: CASSLPGTVGELFF. This chain connects TRBV5-4 to TRBJ2-2, with 7 bases aligning to TRBD1. Germline values: CDR1 SGHNT, CDR2 YYREEE (reference sequence). This CDR3 is built from 14 residues. Trimming cost V 1 base and J 7 bases; bases outside gene matches: 4.

The CDR3 protein is CASSIQGLGNTEAFF. The CDR3 DNA is TGTGCCAGTAGTATCCAGGGTTTAGGGAACACTGAAGCTTTCTTT. The chain has TRBV19 and TRBJ1-1; possible D gene TRBD1, 5 bases. The CDR3 totals 15 residues. Germline values: CDR1 LNHDA, CDR2 SQIVND (reference sequence). V was trimmed by 3 bases and J by 1 base, leaving 12 bases between them.

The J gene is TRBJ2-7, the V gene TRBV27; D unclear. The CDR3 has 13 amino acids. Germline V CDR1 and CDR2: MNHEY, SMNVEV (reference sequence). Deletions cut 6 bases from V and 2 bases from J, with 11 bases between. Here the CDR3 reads CASRASTTYEQYF. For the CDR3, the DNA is TGTGCCAGCAGAGCTTCTACGACCTACGAGCAGTACTTC.

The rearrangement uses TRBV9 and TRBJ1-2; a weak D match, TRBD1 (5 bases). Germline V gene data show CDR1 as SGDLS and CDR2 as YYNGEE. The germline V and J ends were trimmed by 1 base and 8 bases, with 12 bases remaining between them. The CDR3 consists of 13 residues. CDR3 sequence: CASSVRGAWGYTF. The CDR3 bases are TGTGCCAGCAGCGTACGAGGGGCGTGGGGCTACACCTTC. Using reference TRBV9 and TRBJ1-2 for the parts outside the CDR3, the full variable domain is DSGVTQTPKHLITATGQRVTLRCSPRSGDLSVYWYQQSLDQGLQFLIQYYNGEERAKGNILERFSAQQFPDLHSELNLSSLELGDSALYFCASSVRGAWGYTFGSGTRLTVV.

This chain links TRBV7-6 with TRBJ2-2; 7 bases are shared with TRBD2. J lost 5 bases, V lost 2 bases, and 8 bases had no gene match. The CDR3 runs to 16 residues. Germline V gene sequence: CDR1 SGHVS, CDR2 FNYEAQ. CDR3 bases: TGTGCCAGCAGCTTATTTCTCGGGGGGAGGACCGGGGAGCTGTTTTTT. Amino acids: CASSLFLGGRTGELFF.

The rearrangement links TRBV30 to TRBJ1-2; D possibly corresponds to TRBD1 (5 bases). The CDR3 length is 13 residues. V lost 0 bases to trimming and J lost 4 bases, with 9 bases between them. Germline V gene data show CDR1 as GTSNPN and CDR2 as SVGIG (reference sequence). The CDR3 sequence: CAWSVQGIYGYTF. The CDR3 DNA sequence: TGTGCCTGGAGTGTCCAGGGAATCTATGGCTACACCTTC.

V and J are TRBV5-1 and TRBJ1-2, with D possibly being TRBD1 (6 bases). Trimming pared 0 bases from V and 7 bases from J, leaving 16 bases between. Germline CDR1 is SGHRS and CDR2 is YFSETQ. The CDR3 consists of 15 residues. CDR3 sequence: CASSLDRARGSGYTF. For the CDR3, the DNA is TGCGCCAGCAGCTTGGACAGGGCGAGGGGGTCTGGCTACACCTTC.

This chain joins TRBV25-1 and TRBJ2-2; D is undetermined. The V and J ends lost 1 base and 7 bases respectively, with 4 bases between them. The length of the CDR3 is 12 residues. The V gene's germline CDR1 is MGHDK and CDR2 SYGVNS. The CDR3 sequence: CASSEFGGELFF. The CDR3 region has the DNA TGTGCCAGCAGTGAATTTGGCGGGGAGCTGTTTTTT.

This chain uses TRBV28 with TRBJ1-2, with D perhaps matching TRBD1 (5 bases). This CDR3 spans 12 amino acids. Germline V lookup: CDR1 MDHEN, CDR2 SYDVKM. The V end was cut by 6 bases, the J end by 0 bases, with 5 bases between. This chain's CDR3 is CASRTANYGYTF. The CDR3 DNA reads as TGTGCCAGCAGGACAGCTAACTATGGCTACACCTTC.

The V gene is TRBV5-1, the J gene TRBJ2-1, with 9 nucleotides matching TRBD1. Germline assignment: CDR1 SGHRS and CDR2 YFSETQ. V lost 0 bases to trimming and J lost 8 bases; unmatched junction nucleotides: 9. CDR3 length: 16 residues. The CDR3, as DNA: TGCGCCAGCAGCTTGGATGGGACAGGGAATTTCGATGAGCAGTTCTTC. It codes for CASSLDGTGNFDEQFF.

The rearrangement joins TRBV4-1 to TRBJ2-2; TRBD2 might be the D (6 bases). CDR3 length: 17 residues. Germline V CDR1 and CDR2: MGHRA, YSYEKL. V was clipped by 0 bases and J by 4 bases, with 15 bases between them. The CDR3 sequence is CASSQDPGLSGTGELFF. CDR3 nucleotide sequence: TGCGCCAGCAGCCAAGATCCGGGACTCTCGGGCACCGGGGAGCTGTTTTTT.

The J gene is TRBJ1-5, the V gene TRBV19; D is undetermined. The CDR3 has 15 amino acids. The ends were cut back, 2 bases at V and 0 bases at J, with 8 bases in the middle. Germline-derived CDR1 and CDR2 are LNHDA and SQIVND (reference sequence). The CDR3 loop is CASSISAYSNQPQHF. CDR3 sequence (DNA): TGTGCCAGTAGTATATCCGCTTATAGCAATCAGCCCCAGCATTTT.

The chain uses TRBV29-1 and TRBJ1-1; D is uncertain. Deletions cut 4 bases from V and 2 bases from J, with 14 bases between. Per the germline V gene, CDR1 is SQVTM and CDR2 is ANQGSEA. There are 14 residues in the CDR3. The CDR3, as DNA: TGCAGCGTTGCGAGCGAACCCGTTAACACTGAAGCTTTCTTT. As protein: CSVASEPVNTEAFF.

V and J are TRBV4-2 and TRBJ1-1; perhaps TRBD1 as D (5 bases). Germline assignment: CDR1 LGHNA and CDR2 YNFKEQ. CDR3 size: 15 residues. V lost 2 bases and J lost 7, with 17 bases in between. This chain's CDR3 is CASSQSLAGTVEAFF. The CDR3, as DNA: TGTGCCAGCAGCCAAAGTCTAGCAGGGACCGTTGAAGCTTTCTTT.

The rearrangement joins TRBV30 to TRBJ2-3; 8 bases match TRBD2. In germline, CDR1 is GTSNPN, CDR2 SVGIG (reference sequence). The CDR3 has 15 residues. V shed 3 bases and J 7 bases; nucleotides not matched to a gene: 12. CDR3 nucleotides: TGTGCCTGGAGAGGGCAAGCGGGAGAGGGATATACGCAGTATTTT. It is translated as CAWRGQAGEGYTQYF. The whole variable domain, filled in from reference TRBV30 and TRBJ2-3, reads SQTIHQWPATLVQPVGSPLSLECTVEGTSNPNLYWYRQAAGRGLQLLFYSVGIGQISSEVPQNLSASRPQDRQFILSSKKLLLSDSGFYLCAWRGQAGEGYTQYFGPGTRLTVL.

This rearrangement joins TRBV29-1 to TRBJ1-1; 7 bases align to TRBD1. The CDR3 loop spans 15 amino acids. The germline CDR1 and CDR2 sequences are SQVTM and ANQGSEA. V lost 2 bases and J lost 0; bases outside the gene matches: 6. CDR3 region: CSVENPGQMNTEAFF. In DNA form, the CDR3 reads TGCAGCGTTGAAAATCCGGGACAGATGAACACTGAAGCTTTCTTT.

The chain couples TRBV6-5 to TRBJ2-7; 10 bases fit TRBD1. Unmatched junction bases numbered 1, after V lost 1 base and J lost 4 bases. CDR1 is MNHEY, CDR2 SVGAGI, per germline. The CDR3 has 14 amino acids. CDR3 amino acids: CASSYWGQGYEQYF. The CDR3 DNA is TGTGCCAGCAGTTACTGGGGACAGGGGTACGAGCAGTACTTC.

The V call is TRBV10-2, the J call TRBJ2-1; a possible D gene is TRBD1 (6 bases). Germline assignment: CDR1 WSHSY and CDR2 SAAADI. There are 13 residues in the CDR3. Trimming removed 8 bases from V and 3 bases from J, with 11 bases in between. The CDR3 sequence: CASRTENYNEQFF. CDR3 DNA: TGCGCCAGCCGGACAGAAAACTACAATGAGCAGTTCTTC.